These 22 T cell receptor beta chains were all obtained from the same sample, sequenced in a study of cytomegalovirus exposure and HLA in healthy donors. It was with 60 Vbeta and 13 Jbeta primers that the PCR ran. Profiled with immunoSEQ multiplex PCR; TCRdb holds only in-frame clones, not every one. The repertoire holds about 89,000 clones, with roughly two thirds as singletons. The specimen was PBMCs. The receptors derive from a human donor in good health.

The chain carries TRBV13 and TRBJ2-7, with 9 bases lining up with TRBD2. The CDR3 is made up of 16 amino acids. The germline CDR1 and CDR2 sequences are PRHDT and FYEKMQ (reference sequence). The V segment lost 0 bases and the J segment 1 base; nucleotides outside the gene matches: 4. The CDR3 DNA is TGTGCCAGCAGCTTAGGTCCTAGCGGGGCGTCCTACGAGCAGTACTTC. This sequence encodes CASSLGPSGASYEQYF.

This clone has a handful of counts. The chain uses TRBV23-1 and TRBJ2-1, with 8 bases aligning to TRBD1. TRBV23-1 carries the ORF label, with uncertain function. V lost 10 bases, J lost 0 bases, and 17 bases stayed unmatched. CDR3 size: 18 residues. The CDR3 nucleotides read TGCGCCACCACTCCGGGACAGGCGTTCTCGAGCTCCTACAATGAGCAGTTCTTC. Translating gives CATTPGQAFSSSYNEQFF.

The rearrangement uses TRBV7-9 and TRBJ2-1, with 7 bases aligning to TRBD2. The CDR3 is made up of 14 amino acids. After removal of 0 bases from V and 4 bases from J, the junction contained 0 bases not matched to a gene. Germline V gene data show CDR1 as SEHNR and CDR2 as FQNEAQ (reference sequence). Here the CDR3 DNA reads TGTGCCAGCAGCTTAGCGGGGGGGTACAATGAGCAGTTCTTC. This codes for CASSLAGGYNEQFF.

The chain links TRBV7-2 to TRBJ2-2, with 10 bases matching TRBD1. CDR3 length: 18 amino acids. Germline trimming cut 0 bases from V and 0 bases from J; bases unmatched to any gene: 4. CDR1 and CDR2 (germline): SGHTA, FQGNSA. The CDR3 reads CASSLAGQGPPNTGELFF. CDR3 nucleotides: TGTGCCAGCAGCTTAGCGGGACAGGGGCCACCGAACACCGGGGAGCTGTTTTTT.

This clone occurred once. The V call is TRBV11-2, the J call TRBJ1-6; tentatively, D is TRBD1 (6 bases). CDR1 is SGHAT, CDR2 FQNNGV, per germline. The CDR3 is 15 amino acids. V gave up 0 bases and J gave up 4 bases, with 7 bases separating them. CDR3 region: CASSLDGQYNSPLHF. CDR3 DNA: TGTGCCAGCAGCTTAGATGGACAGTATAATTCACCCCTCCACTTT.

The genes are TRBV19 and TRBJ1-5, with 9 positions matching TRBD1. The CDR3 covers 16 residues. The J segment lost 4 bases and the V segment lost 6 bases, leaving 10 bases of the junction unmatched. Germline CDR1 LNHDA, CDR2 SQIVND (reference sequence). Here the CDR3 reads CASSSWTGTGNQPQHF. Written as DNA, the CDR3 is TGTGCCAGTAGCTCATGGACCGGGACAGGGAATCAGCCCCAGCATTTT.

The chain carries TRBV7-2 and TRBJ2-5; weak D call: TRBD1 (5 bases). CDR1 SGHTA and CDR2 FQGNSA come from the germline V gene. Between the trimmed V and J ends, which lost 3 bases and 5 bases, there was a span of 10 bases. This CDR3 has 13 residues. The CDR3, as DNA: TGTGCCAGCAGCTTTCAGGGTCGGGAGACCCAGTACTTC. This gives the protein CASSFQGRETQYF. Full variable domain (remainder filled in from reference TRBV7-2 and TRBJ2-5): GAGVSQSPSNKVTEKGKDVELRCDPISGHTALYWYRQSLGQGLEFLIYFQGNSAPDKSGLPSDRFSAERTGGSVSTLTIQRTQQEDSAVYLCASSFQGRETQYFGPGTRLLVL.

This clone was seen a handful of times. The rearrangement uses TRBV19 and TRBJ2-1, with 12 bases fitting TRBD2. Trimming cost V 6 bases and J 0 bases; bases outside gene matches: 3. The CDR3 runs to 16 residues. The germline CDR1 and CDR2 sequences are LNHDA and SQIVND (reference sequence). CDR3 residues: CASRETSGGSYNEQFF. Written as DNA, the CDR3 is TGTGCCAGTAGAGAGACTAGCGGGGGCTCCTACAATGAGCAGTTCTTC. The full variable domain, with the rest looked up from reference TRBV19 and TRBJ2-1, is DGGITQSPKYLFRKEGQNVTLSCEQNLNHDAMYWYRQDPGQGLRLIYYSQIVNDFQKGDIAEGYSVSREKKESFPLTVTSAQKNPTAFYLCASRETSGGSYNEQFFGPGTRLTVL.

The sample holds a few counts of this clone. The chain recombines TRBV27 with TRBJ1-1; 9 positions agree with TRBD1. From germline, CDR1 is MNHEY and CDR2 SMNVEV (reference sequence). CDR3 length: 17 residues. The ends lost 3 bases at V and 1 base at J; junction bases unmatched: 9. CDR3 in DNA: TGTGCCAGCAGTTTCATATACAGGGGGCCCTCGAACACTGAAGCTTTCTTT. Amino acids: CASSFIYRGPSNTEAFF.

The rearrangement uses TRBV4-2 and TRBJ2-5; TRBD2 matches 9 bases. V was clipped by 2 bases and J by 5 bases; unmatched bases: 12. CDR3 size: 17 residues. Germline lookup yields CDR1 LGHNA and CDR2 YNFKEQ. The chain's CDR3 is CASSQKMSGGGAETQYF. In nucleotides, the CDR3 is TGTGCCAGCAGCCAAAAAATGAGCGGCGGGGGGGCTGAGACCCAGTACTTC.

The chain joins TRBV9 to TRBJ1-1, with TRBD1 matching over 8 bases. Germline V CDR1 and CDR2: SGDLS, YYNGEE. Trimming at V came to 3 bases and at J to 1 base, leaving 5 bases not matched to a gene. The CDR3 consists of 15 residues. This chain's CDR3 is CASSADDRGNTEAFF. As DNA, the CDR3 is TGTGCCAGCAGCGCGGACGACAGGGGGAACACTGAAGCTTTCTTT.

The chain joins TRBV5-1 to TRBJ2-4, with a tentative D call TRBD1 (6 bases). Germline V gives CDR1 SGHRS, CDR2 YFSETQ. The CDR3 has 14 residues. Trimming shortened V by 3 bases and J by 4 bases, and 11 bases separated the two germline ends. The CDR3 sequence is CASSSGQFKNIQYF. The CDR3 DNA reads as TGCGCCAGCAGCTCCGGACAGTTTAAAAACATTCAGTACTTC.

In this sample, this clone turned up a few times. This chain joins TRBV7-9 and TRBJ2-2; TRBD1 matches at 9 bases. Germline assignment: CDR1 SEHNR and CDR2 FQNEAQ (reference sequence). The CDR3 runs 16 residues. The junction had 4 bases not matched to a gene; V was cut back by 4 bases and J by 1 base. The chain's CDR3 is CASSSADRGNTGELFF. CDR3 sequence (DNA): TGTGCCAGCAGCTCCGCGGACAGGGGGAACACCGGGGAGCTGTTTTTT.

This chain links TRBV19 with TRBJ1-2; 12 bases are shared with TRBD1. V gave up 6 bases and J gave up 7 bases; unmatched junction bases: 12. CDR3 length: 16 residues. Germline V CDR1 and CDR2: LNHDA, SQIVND (reference sequence). This CDR3 reads CASRDGTGGRRFGYTF. For the CDR3, the DNA is TGTGCCAGTAGGGACGGGACAGGGGGCAGGAGGTTTGGCTACACCTTC. Variable domain in full (rest from reference TRBV19 and TRBJ1-2): DGGITQSPKYLFRKEGQNVTLSCEQNLNHDAMYWYRQDPGQGLRLIYYSQIVNDFQKGDIAEGYSVSREKKESFPLTVTSAQKNPTAFYLCASRDGTGGRRFGYTFGSGTRLTVV.

The chain couples TRBV5-1 to TRBJ2-7; TRBD1 matches at 7 bases. Germline loops: CDR1 SGHRS, CDR2 YFSETQ. The J segment lost 4 bases and the V segment lost 2 bases, leaving 3 bases of the junction unmatched. This CDR3 region has 13 residues. The CDR3 bases are TGCGCCAGCAGCTTACAGGGGAAATACGAGCAGTACTTC. It yields the protein CASSLQGKYEQYF.

This chain connects TRBV19 to TRBJ1-4; no reliable D call. The CDR3 is made up of 14 amino acids. The germline CDR1 and CDR2 sequences are LNHDA and SQIVND (reference sequence). The germline V and J ends were trimmed by 6 bases and 0 bases, with 8 bases remaining between them. This chain's CDR3 is CASRRRATNEKLFF. The CDR3 bases are TGTGCCAGTAGGAGGAGAGCAACTAATGAAAAACTGTTTTTT.

This clone was seen only a few times. The rearrangement joins TRBV7-9 to TRBJ1-1, with TRBD1 matching over 9 bases. V trimming: 1 base; J trimming: 6 bases; junction bases outside the gene matches: 6. This CDR3 is built from 15 residues. Germline CDR1 reads SEHNR; CDR2 reads FQNEAQ (reference sequence). DNA of the CDR3: TGTGCCAGCAGCTTAGGACAGGGGGAAAGGGCTGAAGCTTTCTTT. Protein sequence: CASSLGQGERAEAFF. The full variable domain, completed using reference TRBV7-9 and TRBJ1-1, is DTGVSQNPRHKITKRGQNVTFRCDPISEHNRLYWYRQTLGQGPEFLTYFQNEAQLEKSRLLSDRFSAERPKGSFSTLEIQRTEQGDSAMYLCASSLGQGERAEAFFGQGTRLTVV.

This CDR3 is CASSPEPDTDTQYF. The CDR3 DNA sequence: TGTGCCAGCAGTCCGGAGCCCGACACAGATACGCAGTATTTT. The rearrangement joins TRBV6-6 to TRBJ2-3; D call uncertain. In germline, CDR1 is MNHNY, CDR2 SVGAGI (reference sequence). The CDR3 runs to 14 residues. The V and J ends lost 5 bases and 2 bases respectively, with 11 bases between them.

The sample holds one count of this clone. Other DNA variants within this sample encode the same CDR3. The chain carries TRBV18 and TRBJ2-1; 7 bases are a match to TRBD1. Losses at the gene ends were 4 bases for V and 1 base for J; bases not matched to a gene: 10. CDR3 length: 17 residues. Germline CDR1 KGHSH, CDR2 LQKENI. As DNA, the CDR3 is TGTGCCAGCTCACGCCTACCCCGACAGGGATCCTACAATGAGCAGTTCTTC. Protein sequence: CASSRLPRQGSYNEQFF.

This clone showed up just a few times. The rearrangement joins TRBV11-1 to TRBJ1-1; 9 bases are shared with TRBD1. Germline V gives CDR1 SGHAT, CDR2 FQDESV (reference sequence). After removal of 5 bases from V and 3 bases from J, the junction contained 4 bases not matched to a gene. CDR3 size: 14 residues. The chain's CDR3 is CASSPTGGDTEAFF. CDR3 nucleotides: TGTGCCAGCAGCCCGACAGGGGGGGACACTGAAGCTTTCTTT.

This clone was counted only a few times. The V and J genes are TRBV5-8 and TRBJ1-5, with TRBD1 identical over 10 bases. V shed 5 bases, J shed 2 bases, and the junction held 7 bases outside the gene matches. The CDR3 has 16 residues. Germline CDR1 is SGHTS and CDR2 is YDEGEE. This chain's CDR3 is CASSFPGTGGNQPQHF. As DNA, the CDR3 is TGTGCCAGCAGTTTCCCCGGGACAGGGGGCAATCAGCCCCAGCATTTT. Filled out from reference TRBV5-8 and TRBJ1-5, the complete variable domain reads EAGVTQSPTHLIKTRGQQATLRCSPISGHTSVYWYQQALGLGLQFLLWYDEGEERNRGNFPPRFSGRQFPNYSSELNVNALELEDSALYLCASSFPGTGGNQPQHFGDGTRLSIL.

V and J are TRBV11-1 and TRBJ2-3, with 9 bases aligning to TRBD2. With 1 base clipped from V and 2 bases from J, the junction kept 1 base outside the gene matches. Germline V CDR1 and CDR2: SGHAT, FQDESV (reference sequence). CDR3 length equals 15 residues. For the CDR3, the DNA is TGTGCCAGCAGCTTAGTAGCGGGAGACACAGATACGCAGTATTTT. Protein: CASSLVAGDTDTQYF. The full variable domain, completed using reference TRBV11-1 and TRBJ2-3, is EAEVAQSPRYKITEKSQAVAFWCDPISGHATLYWYRQILGQGPELLVQFQDESVVDDSQLPKDRFSAERLKGVDSTLKIQPAELGDSAMYLCASSLVAGDTDTQYFGPGTRLTVL.